The following is a T cell receptor beta chain sequence with its context. Its cognate antigen is unknown. Specified time point: week 23, last vaccination. Each dose delivered 300 ug of mutant IDH1 20-mer peptide subcutaneously with imiquimod. The entry originates in a study of a mutant IDH1 vaccine in newly diagnosed glioma. TCRdb's copy holds only in-frame clones and misses some; the assay was immunoSEQ multiplex PCR. The table lists 41,000 or so clones, around 79% of them singletons. Germline CDR1 reads SQVTM; CDR2 reads ANQGSEA. The V end lost 3 bases, the J end lost 8 bases, and 10 bases lay between the germline ends. The CDR3 is 11 amino acids.

The V gene is TRBV29-1, the J gene TRBJ1-2; D remains unclear. Here the sequenced sample was PBMCs, taken from a glioma patient whose treatment included an IDH1 peptide vaccine. This clonotype was obtained from a woman aged 40 to 55 with glioma. Some clones in this sample may be carry-over from other donors' samples. The CDR3: CSVDEPEGYTF. CDR3 bases: TGCAGCGTTGACGAACCGGAAGGCTACACCTTC.